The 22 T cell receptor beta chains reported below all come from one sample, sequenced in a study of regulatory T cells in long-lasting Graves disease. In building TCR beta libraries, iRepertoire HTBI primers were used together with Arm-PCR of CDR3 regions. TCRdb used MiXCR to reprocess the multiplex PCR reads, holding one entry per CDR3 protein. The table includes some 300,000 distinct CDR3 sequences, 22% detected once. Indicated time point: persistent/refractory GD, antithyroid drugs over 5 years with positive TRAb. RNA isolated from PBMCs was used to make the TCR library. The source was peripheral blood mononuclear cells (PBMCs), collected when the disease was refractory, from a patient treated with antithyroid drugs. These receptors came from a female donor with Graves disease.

The CDR3: CASSTGSYSYGYTF. DNA of the CDR3: TGTGCCAGCAGCACAGGTTCGTACAGCTATGGCTACACCTTC. This chain joins TRBV7-9 and TRBJ1-2; perhaps TRBD1 as D (5 bases). This CDR3 contains 14 residues. Germline values: CDR1 SEHNR, CDR2 FQNEAQ (reference sequence). V was trimmed by 5 bases and J by 4 bases, leaving 14 bases between them.

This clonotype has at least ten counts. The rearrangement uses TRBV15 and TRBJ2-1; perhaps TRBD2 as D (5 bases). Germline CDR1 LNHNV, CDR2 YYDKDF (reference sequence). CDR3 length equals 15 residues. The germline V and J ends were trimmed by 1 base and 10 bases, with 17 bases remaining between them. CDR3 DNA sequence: TGTGCCACCAGCAGAGCCCGGGATCGTTACCTAGAGCAGTTCTTC. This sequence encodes CATSRARDRYLEQFF.

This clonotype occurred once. The CDR3 sequence is CASSYSRDTHYEQYF. The CDR3 DNA sequence: TGTGCCAGCAGTTACTCACGGGACACCCATTACGAGCAGTACTTC. J is TRBJ2-7 and V is TRBV6-2 or TRBV6-3, with a possible D match to TRBD1 (6 bases). The CDR3 length is 15 residues. From germline, CDR1 is MNHEY and CDR2 SVGEGT. V lost 0 bases and J 4 bases, leaving 13 bases between the germline ends.

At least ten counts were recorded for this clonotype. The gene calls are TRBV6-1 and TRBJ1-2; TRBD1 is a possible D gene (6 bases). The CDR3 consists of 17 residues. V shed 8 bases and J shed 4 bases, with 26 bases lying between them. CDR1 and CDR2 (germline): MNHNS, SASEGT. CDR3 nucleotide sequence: TGTGCCAGCGGCCCCGGTCCCACAGGGTTTGGGACCTATGGCTACACCTTC. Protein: CASGPGPTGFGTYGYTF.

CDR3 coding DNA: TGTGCCAGCAGTTTATCGATAGCCGCAGATACGCAGTATTTT. It specifies CASSLSIAADTQYF. The chain is built from TRBV27 and TRBJ2-3; no clear D gene. The CDR3 consists of 14 residues. CDR1 is MNHEY and CDR2 is SMNVEV in the germline V gene (reference sequence). Trimming stripped 0 bases from V and 4 bases from J, with 8 bases between.

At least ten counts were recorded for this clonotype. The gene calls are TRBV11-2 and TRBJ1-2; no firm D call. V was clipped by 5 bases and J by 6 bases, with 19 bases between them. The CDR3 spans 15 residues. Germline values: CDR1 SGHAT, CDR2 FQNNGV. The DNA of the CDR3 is TGTGCCAGCAGCCCGGGTCTGGGGTTGTGGGATGGCTACACCTTC. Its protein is CASSPGLGLWDGYTF.

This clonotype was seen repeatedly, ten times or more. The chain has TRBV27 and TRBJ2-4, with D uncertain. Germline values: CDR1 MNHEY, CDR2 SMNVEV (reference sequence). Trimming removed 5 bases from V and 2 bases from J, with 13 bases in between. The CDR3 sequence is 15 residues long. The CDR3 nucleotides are TGTGCCAGCAGTCCCCACTCAGGACCCAAAAACATTCAGTACTTC. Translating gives CASSPHSGPKNIQYF.

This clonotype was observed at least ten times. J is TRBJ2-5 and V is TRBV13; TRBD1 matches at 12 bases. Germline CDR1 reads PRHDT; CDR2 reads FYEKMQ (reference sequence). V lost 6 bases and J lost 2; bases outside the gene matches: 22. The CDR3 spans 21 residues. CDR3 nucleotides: TGTGCCAGCAGTCCCGGGACAGGGGGCTTCCTAGCGGGAGTTCGGCAAGAGACCCAGTACTTC. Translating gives CASSPGTGGFLAGVRQETQYF. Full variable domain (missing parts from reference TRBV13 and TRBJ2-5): AAGVIQSPRHLIKEKRETATLKCYPIPRHDTVYWYQQGPGQDPQFLISFYEKMQSDKGSIPDRFSAQQFSDYHSELNMSSLELGDSALYFCASSPGTGGFLAGVRQETQYFGPGTRLLVL.

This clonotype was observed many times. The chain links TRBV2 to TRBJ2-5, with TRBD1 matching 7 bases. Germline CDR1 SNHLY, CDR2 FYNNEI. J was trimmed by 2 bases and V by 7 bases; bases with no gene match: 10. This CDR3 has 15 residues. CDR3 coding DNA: TGTGCCAGCACCCCCCGGACAGGCCTACAAGAGACCCAGTACTTC. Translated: CASTPRTGLQETQYF.

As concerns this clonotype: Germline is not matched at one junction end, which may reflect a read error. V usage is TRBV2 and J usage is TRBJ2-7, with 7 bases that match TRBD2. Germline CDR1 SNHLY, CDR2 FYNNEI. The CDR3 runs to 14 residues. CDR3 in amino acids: CAGRTGTTVGEQYF. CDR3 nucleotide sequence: TGTGCCGGCAGAACCGGGACTACGGTGGGCGAGCAGTACTTC.

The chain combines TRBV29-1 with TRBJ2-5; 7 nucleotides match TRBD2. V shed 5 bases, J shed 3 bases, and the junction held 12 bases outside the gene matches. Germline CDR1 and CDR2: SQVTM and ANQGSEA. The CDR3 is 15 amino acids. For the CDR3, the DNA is TGCAGCGTTTGGACTGGCGGGAGAGCCGAAGAGACCCAGTACTTC. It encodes CSVWTGGRAEETQYF.

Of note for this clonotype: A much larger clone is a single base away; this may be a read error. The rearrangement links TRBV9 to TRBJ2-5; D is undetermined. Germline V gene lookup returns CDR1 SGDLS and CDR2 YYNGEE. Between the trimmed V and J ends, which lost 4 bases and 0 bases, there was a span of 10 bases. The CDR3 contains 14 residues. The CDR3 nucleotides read TGTGCCAGCAGCTCTAGACGGAACCAAGAGACCCAGTACTTC. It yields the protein CASSSRRNQETQYF.

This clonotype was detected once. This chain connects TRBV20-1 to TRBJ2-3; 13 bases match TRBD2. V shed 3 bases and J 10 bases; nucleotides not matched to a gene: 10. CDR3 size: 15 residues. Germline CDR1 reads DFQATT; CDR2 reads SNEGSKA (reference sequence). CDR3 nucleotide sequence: TGCAGTGCTAGTGACGCGGGACTAGCGGGAAATCCGCAGTATTTT. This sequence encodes CSASDAGLAGNPQYF.

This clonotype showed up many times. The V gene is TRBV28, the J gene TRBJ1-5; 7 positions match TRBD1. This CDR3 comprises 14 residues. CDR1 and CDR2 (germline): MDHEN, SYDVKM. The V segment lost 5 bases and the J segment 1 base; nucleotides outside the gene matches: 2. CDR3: CASSRDSSNQPQHF. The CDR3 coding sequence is TGTGCCAGCAGTCGGGACAGCAGCAATCAGCCCCAGCATTTT.

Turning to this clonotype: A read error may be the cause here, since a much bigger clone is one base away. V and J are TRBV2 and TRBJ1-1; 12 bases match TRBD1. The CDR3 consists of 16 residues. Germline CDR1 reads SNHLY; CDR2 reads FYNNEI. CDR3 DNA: TGTGCCAGCAGGGGACAGGGGGCGATTATGGTCACTGGAGCTTTCTTT. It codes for CASRGQGAIMVTGAFF.

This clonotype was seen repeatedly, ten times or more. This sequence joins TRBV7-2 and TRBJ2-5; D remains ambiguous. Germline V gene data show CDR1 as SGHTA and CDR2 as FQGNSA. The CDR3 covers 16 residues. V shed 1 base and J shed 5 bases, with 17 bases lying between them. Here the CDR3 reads CASSLGAVSHKETQYF. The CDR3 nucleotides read TGTGCCAGCAGCTTAGGGGCGGTCAGCCATAAGGAGACCCAGTACTTC.

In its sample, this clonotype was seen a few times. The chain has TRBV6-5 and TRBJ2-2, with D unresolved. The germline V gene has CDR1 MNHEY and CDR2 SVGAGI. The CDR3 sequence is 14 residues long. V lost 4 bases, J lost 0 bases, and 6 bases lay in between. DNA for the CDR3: TGTGCCAGCAGTTCCCCTGCGAACACCGGGGAGCTGTTTTTT. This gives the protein CASSSPANTGELFF.

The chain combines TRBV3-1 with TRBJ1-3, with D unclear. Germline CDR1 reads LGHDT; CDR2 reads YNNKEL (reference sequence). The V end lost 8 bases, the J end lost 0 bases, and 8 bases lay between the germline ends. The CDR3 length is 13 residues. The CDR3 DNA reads TGTGCCAGCGGTCACATCTCTGGAAACACCATATATTTT. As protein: CASGHISGNTIYF.

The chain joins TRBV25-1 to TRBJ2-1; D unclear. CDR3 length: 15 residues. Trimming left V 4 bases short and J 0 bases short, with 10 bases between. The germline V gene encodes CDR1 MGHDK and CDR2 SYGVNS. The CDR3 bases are TGTGCCAGCAGTGCCCCCGGCGGCTCCTACAATGAGCAGTTCTTC. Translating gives CASSAPGGSYNEQFF. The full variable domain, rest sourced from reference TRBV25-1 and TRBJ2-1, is EADIYQTPRYLVIGTGKKITLECSQTMGHDKMYWYQQDPGMELHLIHYSYGVNSTEKGDLSSESTVSRIRTEHFPLTLESARPSHTSQYLCASSAPGGSYNEQFFGPGTRLTVL.

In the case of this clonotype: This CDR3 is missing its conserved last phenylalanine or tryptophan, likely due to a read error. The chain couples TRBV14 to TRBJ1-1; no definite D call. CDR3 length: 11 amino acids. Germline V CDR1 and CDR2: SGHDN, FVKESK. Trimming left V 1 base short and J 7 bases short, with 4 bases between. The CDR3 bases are TGTGCCAGCAGCCAAGGGATTGAAGCTTTCATT. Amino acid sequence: CASSQGIEAFI.

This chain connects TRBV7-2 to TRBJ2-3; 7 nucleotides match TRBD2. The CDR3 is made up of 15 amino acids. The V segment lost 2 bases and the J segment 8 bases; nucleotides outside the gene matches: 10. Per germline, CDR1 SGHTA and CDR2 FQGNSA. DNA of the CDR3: TGTGCCAGCAGCTTAACGGGGGGAACTTGGGCTACGCAGTATTTT. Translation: CASSLTGGTWATQYF. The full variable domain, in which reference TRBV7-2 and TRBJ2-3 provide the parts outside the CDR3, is GAGVSQSPSNKVTEKGKDVELRCDPISGHTALYWYRQSLGQGLEFLIYFQGNSAPDKSGLPSDRFSAERTGGSVSTLTIQRTQQEDSAVYLCASSLTGGTWATQYFGPGTRLTVL.

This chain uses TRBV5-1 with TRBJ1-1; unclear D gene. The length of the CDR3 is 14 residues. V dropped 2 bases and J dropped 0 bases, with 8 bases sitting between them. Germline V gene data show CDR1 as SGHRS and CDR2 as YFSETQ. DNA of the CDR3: TGCGCCAGCAGCTTCAGGACCCTGAACACTGAAGCTTTCTTT. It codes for CASSFRTLNTEAFF.